This TCR beta chain stems from a study of spatial heterogeneity in lung cancer. Study-level findings and limits: Within tumors, counts of expanded alpha and beta TCRs tracked tumor mutation counts.

V lost 1 base and J lost 6; bases outside the gene matches: 5. This CDR3 is 15 amino acids long. Germline CDR1 reads SGHVS; CDR2 reads FQNEAQ. A distinct unique molecular identifier was carried by each TCR cDNA molecule. From the 5' RACE reads, TCRdb called clonotypes with MiXCR, one entry per CDR3 protein. In the table there are 10,000 or so distinct CDR3 sequences, about 12% of which are singletons. Time point here: sample taken at primary tumor resection. More than 70 TRACERx patients with early, untreated non-small cell lung cancer donated samples. Whole RNA was taken from tumor, nontumor lung or frozen PBMC; it was then sequenced unsorted. This clonotype was counted many times. Its antigen is still unknown.

The specimen comprised lung tumor tissue, sampled at surgery. This receptor was identified in a male donor with early-stage non-small cell lung cancer. The chain carries TRBV7-8 and TRBJ1-4; 7 bases agree with TRBD1. Here the CDR3 reads CASSLEGQGDEKLFF. CDR3 nucleotide sequence: TGTGCCAGCAGCTTAGAGGGGCAGGGGGATGAAAAACTGTTTTTT.